Following are 10 T cell receptor beta chains from one sample sequenced in a study of T cells in Graves' hyperthyroidism and ophthalmopathy. TCR beta CDR3 region amplification was performed from RNA transcripts. HTBI primers were used for first-round RT-PCR of the TCR CDR3. In TCRdb, the multiplex PCR reads were re-called with MiXCR into one record per CDR3 protein. The profile shows 500,000 or so distinct CDR3 sequences, more than 15% of them singletons. Sample: blood. These receptor sequences come from a woman aged 18-29 years with Graves' ophthalmopathy.

The rearrangement joins TRBV4-3 to TRBJ2-3; 9 bases align to TRBD2. The CDR3 runs to 16 residues. Germline V gene data show CDR1 as LGHNA and CDR2 as YSLEER. With V trimmed by 0 bases and J by 7 bases, 8 bases remained unmatched. The CDR3: CASSQDGAGGLNTQYF. CDR3 coding DNA: TGCGCCAGCAGCCAAGATGGGGCGGGGGGGCTTAATACGCAGTATTTT.

This rearrangement joins TRBV7-2 to TRBJ2-3, with 13 bases lining up with TRBD2. The CDR3 length is 17 residues. V lost 3 bases to trimming and J lost 9 bases; unmatched junction nucleotides: 12. From germline, CDR1 is SGHTA and CDR2 FQGNSA. CDR3 DNA sequence: TGTGCCAGCAGCTTGGCCCCCGGGACTAGCGGGACTCGCACGCAGTATTTT. Its translation is CASSLAPGTSGTRTQYF.

This chain connects TRBV6-1 to TRBJ1-5; weak D call: TRBD1 (6 bases). The germline V and J ends were trimmed by 1 base and 4 bases, with 11 bases remaining between them. Germline V gene sequence: CDR1 MNHNS, CDR2 SASEGT. This CDR3 contains 15 residues. Here the CDR3 DNA reads TGTGCCAGCAGTGAAGGGGGGCAGCTTAATCAGCCCCAGCATTTT. It yields the protein CASSEGGQLNQPQHF.

This chain connects TRBV2 to TRBJ2-1; TRBD2 matches at 15 bases. CDR3 length: 17 amino acids. CDR1 and CDR2 (germline): SNHLY, FYNNEI. The junction had 8 bases not matched to a gene; V was cut back by 2 bases and J by 9 bases. The CDR3 protein is CASSERGLAGGPGEQFF. The DNA of the CDR3 is TGTGCCAGCAGTGAAAGGGGACTAGCGGGGGGCCCTGGTGAGCAGTTCTTC.

This clonotype appeared many times. The V gene is TRBV12-3 or TRBV12-4, the J gene TRBJ2-7; D not certain. Trimming stripped 5 bases from V and 6 bases from J, with 11 bases between. The CDR3 loop spans 12 amino acids. The CDR3, as DNA: TGTGCCAGCAGTCTCGGTCTGGCCGAGCAGTACTTC. Amino acids: CASSLGLAEQYF.

The chain joins TRBV19 to TRBJ1-1; D perhaps matches TRBD1 (5 bases). Trimming left V 9 bases short and J 2 bases short, with 13 bases between. CDR3 length equals 13 residues. Germline V gene data show CDR1 as LNHDA and CDR2 as SQIVND (reference sequence). The DNA for the CDR3 is TGTGCCAGCCAACAGGAGATCAACACTGAAGCTTTCTTT. Translating gives CASQQEINTEAFF.

This clonotype came up many times. J is TRBJ1-2 and V is TRBV7-2; the match to TRBD1 covers 8 bases. The junction had 13 bases not matched to a gene; V was cut back by 8 bases and J by 5 bases. Germline V lookup: CDR1 SGHTA, CDR2 FQGNSA. This CDR3 is built from 15 residues. The CDR3 here is CASGSGTGAIYGYTF. In DNA form, the CDR3 reads TGTGCCAGCGGATCCGGGACAGGAGCAATTTATGGCTACACCTTC. Variable domain in full (rest from reference TRBV7-2 and TRBJ1-2): GAGVSQSPSNKVTEKGKDVELRCDPISGHTALYWYRQSLGQGLEFLIYFQGNSAPDKSGLPSDRFSAERTGGSVSTLTIQRTQQEDSAVYLCASGSGTGAIYGYTFGSGTRLTVV.

There are a few counts of this clonotype. This sequence joins TRBV6-1 and TRBJ1-3; D is unclear. CDR1 is MNHNS, CDR2 SASEGT, per germline. The ends were cut back, 5 bases at V and 0 bases at J, with 14 bases in the middle. The CDR3 is 16 amino acids. CDR3 sequence reads: CASSQSGIDSGNTIYF. The CDR3 DNA sequence: TGTGCCAGCAGTCAAAGCGGGATAGACTCTGGAAACACCATATATTTT.

The sample holds many counts of this clonotype. The chain joins TRBV28 to TRBJ2-5, with TRBD2 identical over 11 bases. After removal of 6 bases from V and 5 bases from J, the junction contained 8 bases not matched to a gene. CDR3 length: 15 residues. Germline V gene lookup returns CDR1 MDHEN and CDR2 SYDVKM. CDR3 DNA sequence: TGTGCCAGCAGCCCGATGACTAGCGGGGAGGAGACCCAGTACTTC. Its translation: CASSPMTSGEETQYF.

In the case of this clonotype: This may be a read error, as it is one base from a much larger clone. The J gene is TRBJ1-2, the V gene TRBV30; no definite D call. CDR1 and CDR2 (germline): GTSNPN, SVGIG (reference sequence). The CDR3 is made up of 15 amino acids. CDR3 region: CARRPGLGPNYGNTF. The CDR3 region has the DNA TGTGCCAGGAGACCTGGTCTAGGCCCTAACTATGGCAACACCTTC. Full variable domain (rest looked up from reference TRBV30 and TRBJ1-2): SQTIHQWPATLVQPVGSPLSLECTVEGTSNPNLYWYRQAAGRGLQLLFYSVGIGQISSEVPQNLSASRPQDRQFILSSKKLLLSDSGFYLCARRPGLGPNYGNTFGSGTRLTVV.